This TCR beta chain was captured by sequencing in a study of beta chain features in type 1 diabetes. Whole-study results and caveats: Possible PCR preference for shorter templates applied equally to patients and controls. All four CD4+ subsets from Type 1 diabetes patients carried moderately but significantly shorter TCRB CDR3s.

As for this clone: As yet, its antigen is unknown.

The whole isolated RNA underwent reverse transcription, so sequencing captured expressed TCRB transcripts. Produced via immunoSEQ multiplex PCR; TCRdb's table is partial and in-frame only. The top ten hold approximately 4% of the sample, which has 200,000 to 250,000 clones, 25% to 30% seen once. The germline V and J ends were trimmed by 4 bases and 5 bases, with 15 bases remaining between them. Germline assignment: CDR1 SNHLY and CDR2 FYNNEI. This CDR3 is built from 15 residues. Isolation of CD4+ naive, central memory, regulatory and stem cell-like memory cells was achieved by sorting via CD45RO/CCR7/CD25/CD127/CD95/CD27.

The sequenced sample consisted of central memory CD4+ T cells from blood. This chain uses TRBV2 with TRBJ2-1, with D perhaps TRBD2 (5 bases). The receptor was derived from a man under 40 in good health. The CDR3 DNA reads as TGTGCCAGCAGTGCGTTCACCCTTAGCGACAATGAGCAGTTCTTC. This translates into CASSAFTLSDNEQFF.